This T cell receptor beta chain emerged from a study of blood T cell repertoires in COVID-19. Method: immunoSEQ multiplex PCR; TCRdb's copy keeps in-frame clones and lacks some. This sample carries 150,000 to 200,000 clones, 70% to 90% of them seen once, and the ten largest clones take 10% to 11%. Sequencing was carried out using peripheral blood. This receptor was obtained from a woman in her sixties or seventies with COVID-19, enrolled during active disease.

CDR3 coding DNA: TGTGCCAGCAGCTGGGACTCCAAAAACATTCAGTACTTC. Translating gives CASSWDSKNIQYF. V usage is TRBV6-6 and J usage is TRBJ2-4, with D tentatively TRBD2 (6 bases). Germline values: CDR1 MNHNY, CDR2 SVGAGI (reference sequence). The CDR3 extends over 13 amino acids. The V and J ends lost 6 bases and 2 bases respectively, with 8 bases between them.